The sequence of this T cell receptor (beta chain) was determined in a study of follicular helper T cells after annual influenza vaccination. Study-wide results and limits: Change in circulating plasmablasts correlated with ICOS+CD38+ cTfh clonality change.

Time point of the sample: 2015-2016 season, pre-vaccination. Adults were given seasonal inactivated influenza vaccine, and blood CD4 subsets were sorted before and after vaccination. This table comes from immunoSEQ multiplex PCR, and its TCRdb copy is limited to in-frame clones, with some not included. The data contain several thousand clones, 80% to 85% of them singletons. This clone appeared once. Its antigen is unknown. This material consisted of CXCR5- memory CD4+ T cells sorted from blood, taken on the day of influenza vaccination. The sequence came from an adult who received the influenza vaccine.

The CDR3 sequence: CASKPAAGPKANYGYTF. The CDR3 coding sequence is TGCGCCAGTAAGCCAGCAGCAGGCCCCAAAGCTAACTATGGCTACACCTTC. The rearrangement links TRBV4-1 to TRBJ1-2; D not resolved. The V end was cut by 9 bases, the J end by 0 bases, with 23 bases between. The length of the CDR3 is 17 residues. Germline CDR1 and CDR2: MGHRA and YSYEKL.